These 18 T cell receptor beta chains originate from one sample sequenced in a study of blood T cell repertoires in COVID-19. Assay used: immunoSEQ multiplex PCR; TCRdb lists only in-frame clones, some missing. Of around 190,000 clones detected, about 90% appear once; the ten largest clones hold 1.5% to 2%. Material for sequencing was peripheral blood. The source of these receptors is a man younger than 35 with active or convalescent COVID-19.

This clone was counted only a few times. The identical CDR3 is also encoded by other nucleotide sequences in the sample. This chain's CDR3 is CASSFEGQGQTEAFF. The CDR3 bases are TGCGCCAGCAGCTTCGAAGGACAGGGGCAGACTGAAGCTTTCTTT. This chain links TRBV5-1 with TRBJ1-1; 9 nucleotides line up with TRBD1. Germline CDR1 SGHRS, CDR2 YFSETQ. V dropped 2 bases and J dropped 5; count of bases not matched to a gene: 7. This CDR3 comprises 15 residues.

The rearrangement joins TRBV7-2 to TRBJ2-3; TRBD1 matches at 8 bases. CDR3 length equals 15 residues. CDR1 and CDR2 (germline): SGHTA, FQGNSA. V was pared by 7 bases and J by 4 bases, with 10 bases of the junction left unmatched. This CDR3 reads CASTPAGGVSDTQYF. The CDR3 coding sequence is TGTGCCAGCACCCCGGCAGGGGGCGTTTCAGATACGCAGTATTTT.

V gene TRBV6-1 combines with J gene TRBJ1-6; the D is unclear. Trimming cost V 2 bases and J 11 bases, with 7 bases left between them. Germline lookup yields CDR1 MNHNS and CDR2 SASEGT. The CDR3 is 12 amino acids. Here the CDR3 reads CASSERGAPLHF. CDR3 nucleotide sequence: TGTGCCAGCAGTGAACGCGGGGCACCCCTCCACTTT.

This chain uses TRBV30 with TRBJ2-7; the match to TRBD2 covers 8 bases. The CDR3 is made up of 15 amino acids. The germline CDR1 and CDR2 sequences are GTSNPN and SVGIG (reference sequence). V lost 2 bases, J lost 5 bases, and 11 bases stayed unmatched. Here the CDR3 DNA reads TGTGCCTGGAGTCATACAGGGACTAGACACCACGAGCAGTACTTC. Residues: CAWSHTGTRHHEQYF.

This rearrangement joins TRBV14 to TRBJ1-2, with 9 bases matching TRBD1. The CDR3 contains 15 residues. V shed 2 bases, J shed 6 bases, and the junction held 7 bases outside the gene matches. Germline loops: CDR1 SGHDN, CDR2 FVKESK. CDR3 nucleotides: TGTGCCAGCAGCCAAACCACAGGGGGCGTAAATGGCTACACCTTC. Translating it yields CASSQTTGGVNGYTF.

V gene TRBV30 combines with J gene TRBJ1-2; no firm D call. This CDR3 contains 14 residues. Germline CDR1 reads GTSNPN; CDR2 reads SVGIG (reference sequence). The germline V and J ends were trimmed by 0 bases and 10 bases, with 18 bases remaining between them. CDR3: CAWSVIRRKQIYTF. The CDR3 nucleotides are TGTGCCTGGAGTGTAATCAGGCGCAAACAGATCTACACCTTC. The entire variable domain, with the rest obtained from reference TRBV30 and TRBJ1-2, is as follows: SQTIHQWPATLVQPVGSPLSLECTVEGTSNPNLYWYRQAAGRGLQLLFYSVGIGQISSEVPQNLSASRPQDRQFILSSKKLLLSDSGFYLCAWSVIRRKQIYTFGSGTRLTVV.

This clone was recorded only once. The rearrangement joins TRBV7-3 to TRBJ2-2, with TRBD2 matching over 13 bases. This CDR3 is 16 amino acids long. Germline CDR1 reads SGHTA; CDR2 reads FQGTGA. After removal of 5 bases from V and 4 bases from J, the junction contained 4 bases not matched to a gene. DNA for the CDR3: TGTGCCAGCAGCCCGACTAGCGGGGGGACCACCGGGGAGCTGTTTTTT. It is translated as CASSPTSGGTTGELFF.

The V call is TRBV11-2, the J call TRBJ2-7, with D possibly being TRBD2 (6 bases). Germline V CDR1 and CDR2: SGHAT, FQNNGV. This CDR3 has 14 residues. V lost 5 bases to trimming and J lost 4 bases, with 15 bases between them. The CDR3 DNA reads TGTGCCAGCAGCCCCCGGCTGGGGAGGTACGAGCAGTACTTC. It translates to CASSPRLGRYEQYF.

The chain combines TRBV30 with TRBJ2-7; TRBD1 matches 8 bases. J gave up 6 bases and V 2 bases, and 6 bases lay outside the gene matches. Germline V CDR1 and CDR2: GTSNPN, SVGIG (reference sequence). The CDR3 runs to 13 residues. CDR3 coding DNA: TGTGCCTGGAGTCCGAATCAGGGGGCCGAGCAGTACTTC. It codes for CAWSPNQGAEQYF.

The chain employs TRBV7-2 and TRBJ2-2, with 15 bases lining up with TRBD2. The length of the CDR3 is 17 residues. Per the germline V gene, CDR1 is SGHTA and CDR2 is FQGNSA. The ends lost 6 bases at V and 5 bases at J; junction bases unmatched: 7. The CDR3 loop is CASSSPGLAGGTGELFF. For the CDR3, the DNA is TGTGCCAGCAGTTCACCGGGACTAGCGGGAGGAACCGGGGAGCTGTTTTTT.

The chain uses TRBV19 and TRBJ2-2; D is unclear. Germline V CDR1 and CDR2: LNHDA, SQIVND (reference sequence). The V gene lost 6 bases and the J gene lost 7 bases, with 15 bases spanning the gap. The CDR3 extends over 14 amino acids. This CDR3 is CASSPTAPGGELFF. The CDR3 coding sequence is TGTGCCAGTAGCCCGACTGCCCCGGGCGGGGAGCTGTTTTTT.

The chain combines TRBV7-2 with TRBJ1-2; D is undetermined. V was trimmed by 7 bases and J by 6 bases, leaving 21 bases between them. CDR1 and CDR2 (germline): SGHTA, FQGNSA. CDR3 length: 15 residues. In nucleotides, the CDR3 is TGTGCCAGCACCACTAGCTGGGGATATTATAATGGCTACACCTTC. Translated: CASTTSWGYYNGYTF.

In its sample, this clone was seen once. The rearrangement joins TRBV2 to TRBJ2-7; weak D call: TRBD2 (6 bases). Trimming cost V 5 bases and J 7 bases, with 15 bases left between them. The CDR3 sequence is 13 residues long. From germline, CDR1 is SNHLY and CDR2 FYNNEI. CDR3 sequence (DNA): TGTGCCAGCAGTCGTGGAGGGGTGGAAGAGCAGTACTTC. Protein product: CASSRGGVEEQYF.

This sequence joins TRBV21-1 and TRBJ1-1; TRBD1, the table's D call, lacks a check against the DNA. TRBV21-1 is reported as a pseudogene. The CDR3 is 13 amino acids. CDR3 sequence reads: CASSRPPRVEAFF. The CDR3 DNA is TGTGCCAGCAGCCGGCCCCCCAGGGTTGAAGCTTTCTTT.

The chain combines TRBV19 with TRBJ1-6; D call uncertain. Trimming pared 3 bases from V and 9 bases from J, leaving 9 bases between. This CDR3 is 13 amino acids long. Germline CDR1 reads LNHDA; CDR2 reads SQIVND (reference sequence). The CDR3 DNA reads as TGTGCCAGTAGTATGGAGTGGCGTTCACCCCTCCACTTT. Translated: CASSMEWRSPLHF.

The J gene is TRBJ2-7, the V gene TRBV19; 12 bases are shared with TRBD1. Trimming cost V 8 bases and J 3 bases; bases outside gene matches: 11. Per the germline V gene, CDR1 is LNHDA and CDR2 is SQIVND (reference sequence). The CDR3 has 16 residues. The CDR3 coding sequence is TGTGCCAGTTCCGGGACAGGGGGCGCACCAGGCTACGAGCAGTACTTC. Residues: CASSGTGGAPGYEQYF. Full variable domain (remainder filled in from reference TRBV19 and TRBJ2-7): DGGITQSPKYLFRKEGQNVTLSCEQNLNHDAMYWYRQDPGQGLRLIYYSQIVNDFQKGDIAEGYSVSREKKESFPLTVTSAQKNPTAFYLCASSGTGGAPGYEQYFGPGTRLTVT.

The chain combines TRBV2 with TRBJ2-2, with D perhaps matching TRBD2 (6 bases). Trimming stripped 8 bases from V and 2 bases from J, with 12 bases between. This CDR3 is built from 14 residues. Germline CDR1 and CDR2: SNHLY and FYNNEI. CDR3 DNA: TGTGCCAGCGGGGAGACTAGAAACACCGGGGAGCTGTTTTTT. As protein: CASGETRNTGELFF.

The CDR3 DNA sequence: TGTGCCTGGAGGACGATAGCGGACGCAGGCTATGGCTACACCTTC. Its protein product is CAWRTIADAGYGYTF. This chain connects TRBV30 to TRBJ1-2, with no clear D. The CDR3 spans 15 residues. Germline V gives CDR1 GTSNPN, CDR2 SVGIG (reference sequence). V was shortened by 3 bases and J by 4 bases, with 18 bases between the two germline ends.